These T cell receptor beta chains were read from a single sample in a study of T cells after yellow fever vaccination. MiXCR was run by TCRdb on the 5' RACE reads, yielding one entry per CDR3 protein. Of fewer than 650,000 distinct CDR3 sequences in the sample, 20% to 25% were seen once. The material sequenced was PBMCs, taken roughly 20 days after the first yellow fever vaccination. The receptors here all came from a man aged 18-30 years who received the YFV17D yellow fever vaccine. Both conserved end residues are part of each CDR3. Each record gives: V gene, J gene, D gene, CDR3 protein. The D gene is left open where the match is weak.

>TRBV9|TRBJ2-3|.
CASSAQPSTDTQYF
>TRBV4-1|TRBJ1-4|TRBD1
CASSHPTGGNEKRFF
>TRBV19|TRBJ2-1|.
CASTSLGGYNEQFF
>TRBV7-9|TRBJ2-3|TRBD1
CASSPWDRGHTQYF
>TRBV18|TRBJ1-1|.
CASSTEQNTEAFF
>TRBV4-3|TRBJ1-2|.
CASSQVGEENYGYTF
>TRBV12-3/TRBV12-4|TRBJ1-3|.
CASSPLGRRGNTIYF
>TRBV7-2|TRBJ1-5|.
CASSLSAGSRGQPQHF
>TRBV5-4|TRBJ2-5|.
CASSLWGGAETQYF
>TRBV4-3|TRBJ2-5|.
CASSQEGGAGETQYF
>TRBV20-1|TRBJ2-3|TRBD1
CSARGRYRGPADTQYF
>TRBV6-5|TRBJ2-7|TRBD1
CASSYSWTGVYEQYF
>TRBV19|TRBJ2-1|.
CASSTVPQGGNEQFF
>TRBV15|TRBJ2-5|.
CATSRRPGVETQYF
>TRBV7-2|TRBJ2-2|TRBD2
CASSLLPGLGTGELFF
>TRBV4-3|TRBJ1-5|TRBD1
CASSEDRAYRGNQPQHF
>TRBV6-5|TRBJ1-3|.
CASTSAGNTIYF
>TRBV10-3|TRBJ2-5|TRBD2
CAISESRGGPPQETQYF
>TRBV2|TRBJ1-1|TRBD1
CASSEALRQGAAFF
>TRBV29-1|TRBJ1-2|.
CSVEATGGYTF
>TRBV15|TRBJ2-3|.
CATSMTRVRTDTQYF
>TRBV6-1|TRBJ1-1|TRBD1
CASSSGGSDTEAFF
>TRBV6-1|TRBJ2-4|TRBD2
CASSSGGADKNIQYF
>TRBV6-2/TRBV6-3|TRBJ2-2|.
CASREGWWTGELFF